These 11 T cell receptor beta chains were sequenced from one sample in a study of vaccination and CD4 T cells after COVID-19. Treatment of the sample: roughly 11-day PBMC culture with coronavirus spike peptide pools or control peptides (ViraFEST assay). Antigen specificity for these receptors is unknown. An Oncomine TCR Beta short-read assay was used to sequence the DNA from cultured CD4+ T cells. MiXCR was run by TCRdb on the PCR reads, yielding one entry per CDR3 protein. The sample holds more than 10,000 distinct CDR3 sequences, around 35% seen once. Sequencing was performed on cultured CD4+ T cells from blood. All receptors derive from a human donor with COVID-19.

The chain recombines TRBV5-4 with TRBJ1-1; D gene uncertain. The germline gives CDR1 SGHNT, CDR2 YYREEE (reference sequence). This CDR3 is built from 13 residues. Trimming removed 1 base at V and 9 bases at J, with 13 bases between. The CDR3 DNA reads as TGTGCCAGCAGCTTGAGTAACGGGGAAAAAGCTTTCTTT. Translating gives CASSLSNGEKAFF.

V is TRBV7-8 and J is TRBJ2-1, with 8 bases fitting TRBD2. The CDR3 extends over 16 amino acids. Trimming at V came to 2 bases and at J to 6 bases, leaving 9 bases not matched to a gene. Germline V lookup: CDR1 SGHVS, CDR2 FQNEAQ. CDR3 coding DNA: TGTGCCAGCAGCTTAAAGGTTGGGACTAGAGTCAATGAGCAGTTCTTC. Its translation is CASSLKVGTRVNEQFF.

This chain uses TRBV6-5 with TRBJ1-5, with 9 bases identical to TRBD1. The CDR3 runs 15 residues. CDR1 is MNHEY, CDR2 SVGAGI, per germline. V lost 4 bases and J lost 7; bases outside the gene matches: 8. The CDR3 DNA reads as TGTGCCAGCAGTTCCAGACAGGGGGGCGGGCAGCCCCAGCATTTT. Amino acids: CASSSRQGGGQPQHF.

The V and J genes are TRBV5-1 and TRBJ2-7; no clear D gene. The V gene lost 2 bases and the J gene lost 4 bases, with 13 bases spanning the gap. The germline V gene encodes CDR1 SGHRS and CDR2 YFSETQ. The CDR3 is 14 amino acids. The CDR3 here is CASSLLPYSYEQYF. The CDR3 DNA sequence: TGCGCCAGCAGCTTACTTCCTTATTCTTACGAGCAGTACTTC.

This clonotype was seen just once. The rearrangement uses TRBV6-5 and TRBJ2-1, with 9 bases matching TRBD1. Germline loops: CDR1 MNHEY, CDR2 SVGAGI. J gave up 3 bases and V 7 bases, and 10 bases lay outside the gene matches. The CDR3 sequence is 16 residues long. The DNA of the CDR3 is TGTGCCAGCATCTACTCCCCGGGACAGGGCTACAATGAGCAGTTCTTC. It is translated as CASIYSPGQGYNEQFF.

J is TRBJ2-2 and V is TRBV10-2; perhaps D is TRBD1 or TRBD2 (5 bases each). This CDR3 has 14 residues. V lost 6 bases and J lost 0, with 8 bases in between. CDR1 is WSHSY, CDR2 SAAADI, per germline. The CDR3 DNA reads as TGCGCCAGCAGGGGGACCGCGAACACCGGGGAGCTGTTTTTT. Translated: CASRGTANTGELFF.

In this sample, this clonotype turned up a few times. CDR3 coding DNA: TGCAGTGCTAGAGACCCCGTAGGGAGCGGGGGGGCGGGTACGCAGTATTTT. Translating it yields CSARDPVGSGGAGTQYF. The chain carries TRBV20-1 and TRBJ2-3; 10 bases map to TRBD2. This CDR3 comprises 17 residues. Germline V gene lookup returns CDR1 DFQATT and CDR2 SNEGSKA (reference sequence). J was trimmed by 8 bases and V by 0 bases; bases with no gene match: 14.

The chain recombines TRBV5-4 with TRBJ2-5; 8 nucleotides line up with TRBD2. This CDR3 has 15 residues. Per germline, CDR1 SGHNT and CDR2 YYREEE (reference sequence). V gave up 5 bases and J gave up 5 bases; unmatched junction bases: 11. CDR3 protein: CASRYNGGAEETQYF. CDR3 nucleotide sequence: TGTGCCAGCAGATACAACGGGGGGGCCGAGGAGACCCAGTACTTC.

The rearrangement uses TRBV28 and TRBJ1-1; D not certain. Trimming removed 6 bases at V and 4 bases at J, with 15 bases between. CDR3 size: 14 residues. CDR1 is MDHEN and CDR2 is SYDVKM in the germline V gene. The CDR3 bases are TGTGCCAGCAGACCCCGGGAACCGGTCACTGAAGCTTTCTTT. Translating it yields CASRPREPVTEAFF.

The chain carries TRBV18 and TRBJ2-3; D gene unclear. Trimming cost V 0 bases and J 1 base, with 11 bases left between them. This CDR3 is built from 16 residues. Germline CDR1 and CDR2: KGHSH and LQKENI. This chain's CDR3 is CASSPPSRPRTDTQYF. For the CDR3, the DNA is TGTGCCAGCTCACCACCGAGCCGGCCCCGCACAGATACGCAGTATTTT. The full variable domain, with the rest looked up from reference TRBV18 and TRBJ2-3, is NAGVMQNPRHLVRRRGQEARLRCSPMKGHSHVYWYRQLPEEGLKFMVYLQKENIIDESGMPKERFSAEFPKEGPSILRIQQVVRGDSAAYFCASSPPSRPRTDTQYFGPGTRLTVL.

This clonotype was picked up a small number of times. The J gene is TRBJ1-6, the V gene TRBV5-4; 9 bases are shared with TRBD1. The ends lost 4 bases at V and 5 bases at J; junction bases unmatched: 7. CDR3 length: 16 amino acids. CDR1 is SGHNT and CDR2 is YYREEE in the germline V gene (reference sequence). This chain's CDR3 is CASSPGTGRDNSPLHF. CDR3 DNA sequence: TGTGCCAGCAGCCCTGGGACAGGGAGGGATAATTCACCCCTCCACTTT.